The 28 T cell receptor beta chains reported below all come from one sample, sequenced in a study of T cell responses to AZD1222 COVID-19 vaccine (dated by TCRdb to about 2021). Receptors were amplified or captured by the immunoSEQ multiplex PCR assay. TCRdb holds this immuneACCESS table with in-frame rearrangements only. Some clones are missing; in checked studies, unresolved V genes explain under half, and the rest has no known cause. The sample's own table lists about 140,000 clones. About 2% of the sample is in the top ten clones. Sample time point, as interpreted from the label and publication: baseline before first vaccination. The sample was peripheral blood. The receptors were gathered from an adult in good health.

J is TRBJ1-5 and V is TRBV19, with 7 bases identical to TRBD1. The V and J ends lost 3 bases and 0 bases, in that order; junction bases with no gene match: 5. There are 16 residues in the CDR3. Germline CDR1 is LNHDA and CDR2 is SQIVND (reference sequence). CDR3 loop: CASSISGGNSNQPQHF. CDR3 DNA sequence: TGTGCCAGTAGTATTTCAGGGGGAAATAGCAATCAGCCCCAGCATTTT.

The V gene is TRBV28, the J gene TRBJ1-1; D is perhaps TRBD1 (5 bases). Germline V gene lookup returns CDR1 MDHEN and CDR2 SYDVKM. Trimming removed 2 bases at V and 5 bases at J, with 15 bases between. The CDR3 contains 15 residues. The CDR3 loop is CASSLGQGGWTEAFF. The DNA of the CDR3 is TGTGCCAGCAGTTTAGGCCAGGGCGGATGGACTGAAGCTTTCTTT. Variable domain in full (rest from reference TRBV28 and TRBJ1-1): DVKVTQSSRYLVKRTGEKVFLECVQDMDHENMFWYRQDPGLGLRLIYFSYDVKMKEKGDIPEGYSVSREKKERFSLILESASTNQTSMYLCASSLGQGGWTEAFFGQGTRLTVV.

This chain joins TRBV15 and TRBJ1-6; D is ambiguous. Per germline, CDR1 LNHNV and CDR2 YYDKDF (reference sequence). The germline V and J ends were trimmed by 0 bases and 6 bases, with 0 bases remaining between them. CDR3 length: 12 residues. The CDR3 here is CATSRDNSPLHF. As DNA, the CDR3 is TGTGCCACCAGCAGAGATAATTCACCCCTCCACTTT.

This sequence joins TRBV5-1 and TRBJ2-1; 9 bases fit TRBD2. CDR1 and CDR2 from the germline V gene are SGHRS and YFSETQ. The CDR3 runs to 15 residues. V gave up 4 bases and J gave up 8 bases; unmatched junction bases: 10. CDR3 in DNA: TGCGCCAGCAGCACGGGACTAGCCGGGCTCGATGAGCAGTTCTTC. This gives the protein CASSTGLAGLDEQFF.

The chain has TRBV20-1 and TRBJ1-4; D is possibly TRBD1 (6 bases). Per the germline V gene, CDR1 is DFQATT and CDR2 is SNEGSKA (reference sequence). Trimming stripped 3 bases from V and 4 bases from J, with 9 bases between. The CDR3 has 13 residues. CDR3 DNA: TGCAGTGCTAGTAACAGGGTTAATGAAAAACTGTTTTTT. Translation: CSASNRVNEKLFF.

The rearrangement uses TRBV11-3 and TRBJ2-5; 9 positions match TRBD1. Germline lookup yields CDR1 SGHNT and CDR2 YENEEA. This CDR3 spans 16 amino acids. V shed 5 bases, J shed 4 bases, and the junction held 11 bases outside the gene matches. The DNA of the CDR3 is TGTGCCAGCAGCCTAGCCCTAACAGGGGGCGGAGAGACCCAGTACTTC. This encodes CASSLALTGGGETQYF. Full variable domain (outside the CDR3, taken from reference TRBV11-3 and TRBJ2-5): EAGVVQSPRYKIIEKKQPVAFWCNPISGHNTLYWYLQNLGQGPELLIRYENEEAVDDSQLPKDRFSAERLKGVDSTLKIQPAELGDSAVYLCASSLALTGGGETQYFGPGTRLLVL.

A word on this clone: The sample contains more than one DNA sequence encoding this CDR3. The chain employs TRBV29-1 and TRBJ1-2, with a tentative D call TRBD1 (6 bases). CDR1 is SQVTM, CDR2 ANQGSEA, per germline. The CDR3 covers 13 residues. Trimming cost V 3 bases and J 0 bases, with 8 bases left between them. The CDR3 DNA reads TGCAGCGTTGAGGGGGGGCCTAACTATGGCTACACCTTC. Protein sequence: CSVEGGPNYGYTF.

This rearrangement joins TRBV2 to TRBJ2-1; TRBD2 matches 10 bases. Germline CDR1 reads SNHLY; CDR2 reads FYNNEI. Germline trimming cut 3 bases from V and 6 bases from J; bases unmatched to any gene: 11. The CDR3 covers 17 residues. CDR3 region: CASSDWVRGTSANEQFF. CDR3 bases: TGTGCCAGCAGTGATTGGGTAAGGGGGACTAGCGCCAATGAGCAGTTCTTC.

The chain is built from TRBV6-5 and TRBJ2-3, with 12 bases aligning to TRBD2. After removal of 2 bases from V and 7 bases from J, the junction contained 7 bases not matched to a gene. The CDR3 is made up of 16 amino acids. CDR1 MNHEY and CDR2 SVGAGI come from the germline V gene. The CDR3 sequence is CASSYGWTSGANTQYF. In DNA form, the CDR3 reads TGTGCCAGCAGTTACGGGTGGACTAGCGGGGCCAATACGCAGTATTTT.

The chain employs TRBV7-7 and TRBJ2-3; 8 bases are shared with TRBD1. The germline CDR1 and CDR2 sequences are SSHAT and FNYEAQ (reference sequence). The J segment lost 5 bases and the V segment lost 8 bases, leaving 15 bases of the junction unmatched. The CDR3 is 16 residues long. For the CDR3, the DNA is TGTGCCAGCCCCTGGCCGGGACAGGTGGGTAAAGATACGCAGTATTTT. It encodes CASPWPGQVGKDTQYF. The full variable domain, rest sourced from reference TRBV7-7 and TRBJ2-3, is GAGVSQSPRYKVTKRGQDVTLRCDPISSHATLYWYQQALGQGPEFLTYFNYEAQPDKSGLPSDRFSAERPEGSISTLTIQRTEQRDSAMYRCASPWPGQVGKDTQYFGPGTRLTVL.

This rearrangement joins TRBV18 to TRBJ2-7, with D perhaps given as TRBD1 or TRBD2 (5 bases each). CDR3 length equals 14 residues. Trimming took off 2 bases at V and 6 bases at J, with 14 bases between the two ends. Looked up from germline, CDR1 is KGHSH and CDR2 is LQKENI. CDR3 sequence (DNA): TGTGCCAGCTCACCAAGCTCAGGGAGCGGCGAGCAGTACTTC. The encoded protein is CASSPSSGSGEQYF.

The J gene is TRBJ1-1, the V gene TRBV5-1, with 10 nucleotides matching TRBD1. Germline assignment: CDR1 SGHRS and CDR2 YFSETQ. The CDR3 has 14 amino acids. J was trimmed by 4 bases and V by 4 bases; bases with no gene match: 4. Here the CDR3 DNA reads TGCGCCAGCAGCCCGGGACAGGGGAGCACTGAAGCTTTCTTT. Its protein is CASSPGQGSTEAFF. The full variable domain, in which reference TRBV5-1 and TRBJ1-1 provide the parts outside the CDR3, is KAGVTQTPRYLIKTRGQQVTLSCSPISGHRSVSWYQQTPGQGLQFLFEYFSETQRNKGNFPGRFSGRQFSNSRSEMNVSTLELGDSALYLCASSPGQGSTEAFFGQGTRLTVV.

Worth noting for this clone: A junction boundary mismatches the germline segment, possibly from a read error. The J gene is TRBJ1-2, the V gene TRBV3-1 (or the pseudogene TRBV3-2), with TRBD1 as a possible D gene (5 bases). The CDR3 totals 16 residues. Looked up from germline, CDR1 is LGHDT and CDR2 is YNNKEL (reference sequence). This CDR3 reads CASSQGASEGNFGYTF. As DNA, the CDR3 is TGTGCCAGCAGCCAAGGGGCATCGGAGGGGAACTTTGGCTACACCTTC.

The J gene is TRBJ2-3, the V gene TRBV4-1; 11 positions match TRBD2. Germline V CDR1 and CDR2: MGHRA, YSYEKL. The trim removed 0 bases at V and 3 bases at J, leaving 8 bases unmatched. There are 18 residues in the CDR3. The CDR3 coding sequence is TGCGCCAGCAGCCAAGACTTGGAAGTAGCGGGGGGGACAGATACGCAGTATTTT. Encoded protein: CASSQDLEVAGGTDTQYF.

The chain has TRBV7-6 and TRBJ2-7; D tentatively fits TRBD1 or TRBD2 (6 bases each). V was pared by 5 bases and J by 0 bases, with 17 bases between. CDR3 length equals 16 residues. Germline assignment: CDR1 SGHVS and CDR2 FNYEAQ. Here the CDR3 reads CASSPGGGRSSYEQYF. In nucleotides, the CDR3 is TGTGCCAGCAGCCCCGGAGGGGGACGGAGCTCCTACGAGCAGTACTTC.

The V call is TRBV5-8, the J call TRBJ2-5, with D possibly being TRBD2 (7 bases). With 0 bases removed from V and 3 bases from J, the gap between germline ends came to 15 bases. The germline gives CDR1 SGHTS, CDR2 YDEGEE. CDR3 size: 16 residues. The CDR3 nucleotides read TGTGCCAGCAGCTTGGTGGCGGGGGCCCTGAAAGAGACCCAGTACTTC. The encoded protein is CASSLVAGALKETQYF.

The CDR3 DNA follows: TGTGCCAGCAGCTTGTCACTTCGCACCTCTCGAGGGACCGGGGAGCTGTTTTTT. Its protein product is CASSLSLRTSRGTGELFF. The gene calls are TRBV5-4 and TRBJ2-2; weak D call: TRBD2 (5 bases). V shed 1 base and J shed 5 bases, with 21 bases lying between them. Germline V lookup: CDR1 SGHNT, CDR2 YYREEE (reference sequence). This CDR3 contains 18 residues.

The chain combines TRBV18 with TRBJ2-5; D gene unclear. V lost 3 bases to trimming and J lost 13 bases, with 21 bases between them. The CDR3 is 14 residues long. CDR1 and CDR2 from the germline V gene are KGHSH and LQKENI. The CDR3: CASSPTGPPTAVYF. CDR3 nucleotide sequence: TGTGCCAGCTCACCTACCGGACCCCCAACGGCGGTGTACTTC.

The gene calls are TRBV5-4 and TRBJ1-1; D gene uncertain. Trimming left V 0 bases short and J 4 bases short, with 10 bases between. The CDR3 totals 14 residues. Germline V gene sequence: CDR1 SGHNT, CDR2 YYREEE (reference sequence). The CDR3 protein is CASSLDQRGTEAFF. The DNA for the CDR3 is TGTGCCAGCAGCTTGGACCAGCGGGGCACTGAAGCTTTCTTT.

This chain uses TRBV6-5 with TRBJ2-3, with 9 positions matching TRBD1. Germline CDR1 MNHEY, CDR2 SVGAGI. J gave up 5 bases and V 7 bases, and 7 bases lay outside the gene matches. The CDR3 contains 14 residues. CDR3 loop: CASKANRGLDTQYF. CDR3 bases: TGTGCCAGCAAAGCGAACAGGGGGCTAGATACGCAGTATTTT.

This chain connects TRBV12-3 or TRBV12-4 to TRBJ1-2; D not certain. The CDR3 extends over 12 amino acids. V was clipped by 8 bases and J by 2 bases, with 9 bases between them. CDR3 protein: CASGISNYGYTF. The CDR3, as DNA: TGTGCCAGCGGGATCTCCAACTATGGCTACACCTTC.

Details on this clone: At the DNA level, this CDR3 is encoded by other sequences in the same sample as well. J is TRBJ1-3 and V is TRBV6-6; D call uncertain. Trimming pared 2 bases from V and 0 bases from J, leaving 5 bases between. Germline V gene sequence: CDR1 MNHNY, CDR2 SVGAGI (reference sequence). The CDR3 runs 14 residues. The CDR3: CASSYPDSGNTIYF. The DNA of the CDR3 is TGTGCCAGCAGTTACCCAGACTCTGGAAACACCATATATTTT.

V usage is TRBV6-6 and J usage is TRBJ2-7, with 7 bases lining up with TRBD1. CDR1 and CDR2 from the germline V gene are MNHNY and SVGAGI (reference sequence). The CDR3 is 14 residues long. V trimming: 6 bases; J trimming: 2 bases; junction bases outside the gene matches: 7. CDR3 DNA sequence: TGTGCCAGCAGCCGGGAAGGGGGCCCCTACGAGCAGTACTTC. Protein sequence: CASSREGGPYEQYF.

The chain uses TRBV18 and TRBJ1-2; 9 positions match TRBD1. After removal of 4 bases from V and 4 bases from J, the junction contained 16 bases not matched to a gene. The V gene's germline CDR1 is KGHSH and CDR2 LQKENI. The CDR3 loop spans 18 amino acids. The CDR3 region is CASSRDETRGQGAYGYTF. As DNA, the CDR3 is TGTGCCAGCTCACGAGATGAGACCCGGGGACAGGGAGCCTATGGCTACACCTTC.

V and J are TRBV5-1 and TRBJ1-4, with D possibly being TRBD1 (5 bases). CDR3 size: 16 residues. CDR1 is SGHRS and CDR2 is YFSETQ in the germline V gene. V was clipped by 4 bases and J by 8 bases, with 21 bases between them. Here the CDR3 DNA reads TGCGCCAGCAGCCATGGGACCCCACGAGGTAACGAAAAACTGTTTTTT. Its translation is CASSHGTPRGNEKLFF. Together with reference TRBV5-1 and TRBJ1-4, the CDR3 gives the full variable domain: KAGVTQTPRYLIKTRGQQVTLSCSPISGHRSVSWYQQTPGQGLQFLFEYFSETQRNKGNFPGRFSGRQFSNSRSEMNVSTLELGDSALYLCASSHGTPRGNEKLFFGSGTQLSVL.

CDR3: CASSLASRQGDEQYF. CDR3 DNA sequence: TGCGCCAGCAGCTTGGCCAGTCGGCAGGGAGACGAGCAGTACTTC. The chain joins TRBV5-1 to TRBJ2-7; D assignment may be TRBD1 or TRBD2 (5 bases each). CDR1 and CDR2 from the germline V gene are SGHRS and YFSETQ. The V gene lost 0 bases and the J gene lost 5 bases, with 15 bases spanning the gap. This CDR3 contains 15 residues.

The V gene is TRBV7-2, the J gene TRBJ2-2; D gene ambiguous. The CDR3 runs to 16 residues. Germline values: CDR1 SGHTA, CDR2 FQGNSA. Trimming removed 0 bases at V and 2 bases at J, with 10 bases between. The CDR3 loop reads CASSLALNRNTGELFF. For the CDR3, the DNA is TGTGCCAGCAGCTTAGCGCTAAACAGAAACACCGGGGAGCTGTTTTTT.

The V call is TRBV2, the J call TRBJ1-6; no firm D call. V lost 8 bases and J 6 bases, leaving 17 bases between the germline ends. The CDR3 is made up of 15 amino acids. Looked up from germline, CDR1 is SNHLY and CDR2 is FYNNEI. The CDR3 DNA sequence: TGTGCCAGCTCCATTGGAGGGCTTCCTAATTCACCCCTCCACTTT. Translating it yields CASSIGGLPNSPLHF.